This T cell receptor beta chain was profiled in a study of T-cell memory formation after mild COVID-19. Trimming removed 5 bases at V and 2 bases at J, with 9 bases between. The CDR3 is made up of 13 amino acids. Germline V lookup: CDR1 SGHAT, CDR2 FQNNGV. TCRdb re-called the 5' RACE reads through MiXCR, storing one row per CDR3 protein. The table has 300,000 to 350,000 distinct CDR3 sequences, 13% to 15% seen once. The sequence was collected from a man between 18 and 29 years old who had mild COVID-19 (a few samples of this study predate the infection). Cell type and time point are not known. The rearrangement uses TRBV11-2 and TRBJ2-5; D gene uncertain. Sequencing was performed on PBMCs or a T cell subset sorted from them (not recorded which). The CDR3 reads CASSPTIQETQYF. In nucleotides, the CDR3 is TGTGCCAGCAGCCCGACGATTCAAGAGACCCAGTACTTC. The variable domain in full, with the rest retrieved from reference TRBV11-2 and TRBJ2-5, is EAGVAQSPRYKIIEKRQSVAFWCNPISGHATLYWYQQILGQGPKLLIQFQNNGVVDDSQLPKDRFSAERLKGVDSTLKIQPAKLEDSAVYLCASSPTIQETQYFGPGTRLLVL.